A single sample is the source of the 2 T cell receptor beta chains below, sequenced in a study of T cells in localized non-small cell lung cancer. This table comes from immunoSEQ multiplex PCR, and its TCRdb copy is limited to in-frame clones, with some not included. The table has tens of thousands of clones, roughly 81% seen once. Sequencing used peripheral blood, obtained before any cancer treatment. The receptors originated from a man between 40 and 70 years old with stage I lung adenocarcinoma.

CDR3 sequence reads: CASSEWVAGNEQFF. The CDR3, as DNA: TGTGCCAGCAGTGAATGGGTAGCGGGAAATGAGCAGTTCTTC. The chain links TRBV2 to TRBJ2-1; 8 bases fit TRBD2. Germline loops: CDR1 SNHLY, CDR2 FYNNEI. The CDR3 covers 14 residues. V dropped 2 bases and J dropped 7; count of bases not matched to a gene: 4. The complete variable domain, with remaining parts taken from reference TRBV2 and TRBJ2-1, reads EPEVTQTPSHQVTQMGQEVILRCVPISNHLYFYWYRQILGQKVEFLVSFYNNEISEKSEIFDDQFSVERPDGSNFTLKIRSTKLEDSAMYFCASSEWVAGNEQFFGPGTRLTVL.

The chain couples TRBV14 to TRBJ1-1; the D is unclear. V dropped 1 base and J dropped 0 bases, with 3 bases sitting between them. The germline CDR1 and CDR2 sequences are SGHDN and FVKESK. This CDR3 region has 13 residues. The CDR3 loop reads CASSQAMNTEAFF. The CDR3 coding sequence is TGTGCCAGCAGCCAAGCGATGAACACTGAAGCTTTCTTT.